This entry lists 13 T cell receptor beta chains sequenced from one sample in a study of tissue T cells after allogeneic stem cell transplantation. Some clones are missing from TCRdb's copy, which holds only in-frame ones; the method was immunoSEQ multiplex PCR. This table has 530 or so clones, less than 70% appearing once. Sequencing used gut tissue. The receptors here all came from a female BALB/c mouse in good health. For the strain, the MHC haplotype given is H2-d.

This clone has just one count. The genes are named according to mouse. CDR3 bases read: TGTGCCAGCAGTGATTGGACAGGGGGTGCAAACTCCGACTACACC. This translates into CASSDWTGGANSDYT. The whole CDR3 sequence is CASSDWTGGANSDYTF. The chain is built from TRBV13-1 and TRBJ1-2, with 10 bases matching TRBD1. From the germline J gene comes the end of the CDR3, since the read stops 1 residue before it. Per germline, CDR1 NSHNY and CDR2 SYGAGN. Unmatched junction bases numbered 3, after V lost 1 base and J lost 0 bases. The CDR3 consists of 16 residues.

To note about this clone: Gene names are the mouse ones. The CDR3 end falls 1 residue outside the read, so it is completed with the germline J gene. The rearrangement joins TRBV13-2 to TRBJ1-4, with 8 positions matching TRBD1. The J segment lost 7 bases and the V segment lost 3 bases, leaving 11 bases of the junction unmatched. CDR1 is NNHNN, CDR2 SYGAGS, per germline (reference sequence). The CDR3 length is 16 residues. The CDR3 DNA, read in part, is TGTGCCAGCGGTGGCACGACAGGGGCAAAGGGCGAAAGATTATTT. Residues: CASGGTTGAKGERLF. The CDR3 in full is CASGGTTGAKGERLFF.

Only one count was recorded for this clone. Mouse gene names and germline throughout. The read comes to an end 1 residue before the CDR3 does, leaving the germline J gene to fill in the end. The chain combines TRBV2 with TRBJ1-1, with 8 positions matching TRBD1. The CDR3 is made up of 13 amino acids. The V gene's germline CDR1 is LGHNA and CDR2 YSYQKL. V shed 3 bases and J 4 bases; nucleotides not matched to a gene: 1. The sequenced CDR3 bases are TGTGCCAGCAGCCAGGGACAGGCCACAGAAGTCTTC. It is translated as CASSQGQATEVF. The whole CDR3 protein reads CASSQGQATEVFF. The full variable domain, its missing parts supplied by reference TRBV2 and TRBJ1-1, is DPKIIQKPKYLVAVTGSEKILICEQYLGHNAMYWYRQSAKKPLEFMFSYSYQKLMDNQTASSRFQPQSSKKNHLDLQITALKPDDSATYFCASSQGQATEVFFGKGTRLTVV.

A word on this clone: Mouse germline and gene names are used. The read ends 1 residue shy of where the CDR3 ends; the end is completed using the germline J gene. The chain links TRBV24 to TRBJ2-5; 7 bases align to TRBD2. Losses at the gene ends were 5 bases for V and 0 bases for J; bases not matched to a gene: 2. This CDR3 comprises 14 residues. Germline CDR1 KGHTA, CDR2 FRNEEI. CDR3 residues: CASSADWNQDTQYF. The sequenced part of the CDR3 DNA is TGTGCCAGCAGTGCGGACTGGAACCAAGACACCCAGTAC.

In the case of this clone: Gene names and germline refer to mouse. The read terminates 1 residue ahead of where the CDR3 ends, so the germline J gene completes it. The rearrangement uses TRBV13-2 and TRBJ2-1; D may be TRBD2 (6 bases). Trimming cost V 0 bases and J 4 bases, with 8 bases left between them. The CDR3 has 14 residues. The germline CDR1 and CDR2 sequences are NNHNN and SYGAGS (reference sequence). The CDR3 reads CASGDATGYAEQFF. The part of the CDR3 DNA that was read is TGTGCCAGCGGTGATGCCACTGGGTATGCTGAGCAGTTC.

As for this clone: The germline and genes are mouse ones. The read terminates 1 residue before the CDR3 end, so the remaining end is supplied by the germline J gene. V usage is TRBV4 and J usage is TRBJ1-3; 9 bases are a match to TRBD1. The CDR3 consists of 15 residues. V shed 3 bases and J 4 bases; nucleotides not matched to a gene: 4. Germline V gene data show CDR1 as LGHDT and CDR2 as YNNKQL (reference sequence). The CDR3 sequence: CASSYRDREGNTLYF. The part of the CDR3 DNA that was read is TGTGCCAGCAGCTACCGGGACAGGGAAGGAAATACGCTCTAT.

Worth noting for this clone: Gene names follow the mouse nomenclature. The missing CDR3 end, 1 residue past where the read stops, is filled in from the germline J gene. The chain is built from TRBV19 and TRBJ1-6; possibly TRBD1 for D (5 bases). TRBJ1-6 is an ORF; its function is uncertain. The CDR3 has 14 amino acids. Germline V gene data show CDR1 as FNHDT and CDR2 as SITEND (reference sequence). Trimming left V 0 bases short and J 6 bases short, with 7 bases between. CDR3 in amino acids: CASSIETVNSPLYF. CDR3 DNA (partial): TGTGCCAGCAGTATAGAGACAGTTAATTCGCCCCTCTAC.

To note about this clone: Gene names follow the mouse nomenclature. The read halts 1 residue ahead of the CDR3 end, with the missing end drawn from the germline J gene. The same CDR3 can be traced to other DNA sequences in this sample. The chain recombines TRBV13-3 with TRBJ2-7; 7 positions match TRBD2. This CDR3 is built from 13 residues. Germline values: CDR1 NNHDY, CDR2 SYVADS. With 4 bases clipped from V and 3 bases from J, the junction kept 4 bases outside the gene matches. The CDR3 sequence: CASSPGGVYEQYF. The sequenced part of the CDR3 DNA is TGTGCCAGCAGTCCTGGGGGAGTCTATGAACAGTAC.

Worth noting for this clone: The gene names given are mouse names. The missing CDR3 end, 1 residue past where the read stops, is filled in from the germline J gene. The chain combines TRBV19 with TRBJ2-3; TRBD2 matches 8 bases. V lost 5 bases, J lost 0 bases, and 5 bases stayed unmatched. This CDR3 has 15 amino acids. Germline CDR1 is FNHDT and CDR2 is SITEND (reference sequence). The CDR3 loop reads CASSRLGGSAETLYF. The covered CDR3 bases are TGTGCCAGCAGCCGCCTGGGGGGTAGTGCAGAAACGCTGTAT.

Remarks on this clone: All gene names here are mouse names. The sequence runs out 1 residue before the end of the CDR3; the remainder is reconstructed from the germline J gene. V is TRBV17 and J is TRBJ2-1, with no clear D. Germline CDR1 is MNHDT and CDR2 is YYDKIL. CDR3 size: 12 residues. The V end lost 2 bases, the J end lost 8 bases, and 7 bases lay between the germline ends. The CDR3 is CASSRRGTEQFF. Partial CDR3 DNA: TGTGCTAGCAGTAGAAGAGGGACTGAGCAGTTC.

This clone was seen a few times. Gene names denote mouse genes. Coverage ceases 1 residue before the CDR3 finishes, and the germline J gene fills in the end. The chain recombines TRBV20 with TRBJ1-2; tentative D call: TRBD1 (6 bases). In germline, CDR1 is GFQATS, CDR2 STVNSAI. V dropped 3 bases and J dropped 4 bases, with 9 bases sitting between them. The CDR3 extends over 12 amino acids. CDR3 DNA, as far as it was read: TGTGGTGCTAGCAGGGGATTCTCCGACTACACC. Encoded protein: CGASRGFSDYT. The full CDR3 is CGASRGFSDYTF.

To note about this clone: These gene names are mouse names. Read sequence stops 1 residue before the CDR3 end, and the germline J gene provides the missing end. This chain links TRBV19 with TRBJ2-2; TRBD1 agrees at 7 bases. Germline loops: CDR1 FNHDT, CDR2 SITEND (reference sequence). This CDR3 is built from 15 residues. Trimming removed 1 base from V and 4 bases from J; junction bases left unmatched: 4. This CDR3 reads CASSIRQGGTGQLYF. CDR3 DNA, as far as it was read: TGTGCCAGCAGTATAAGACAGGGAGGCACCGGGCAGCTCTAC.

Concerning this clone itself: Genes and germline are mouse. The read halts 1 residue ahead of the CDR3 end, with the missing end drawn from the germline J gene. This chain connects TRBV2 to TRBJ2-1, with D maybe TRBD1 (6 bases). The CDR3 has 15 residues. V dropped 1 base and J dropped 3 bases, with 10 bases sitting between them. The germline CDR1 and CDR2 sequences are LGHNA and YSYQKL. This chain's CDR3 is CASSQGGQIYAEQFF. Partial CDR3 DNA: TGTGCCAGCAGCCAAGGGGGACAAATCTATGCTGAGCAGTTC.